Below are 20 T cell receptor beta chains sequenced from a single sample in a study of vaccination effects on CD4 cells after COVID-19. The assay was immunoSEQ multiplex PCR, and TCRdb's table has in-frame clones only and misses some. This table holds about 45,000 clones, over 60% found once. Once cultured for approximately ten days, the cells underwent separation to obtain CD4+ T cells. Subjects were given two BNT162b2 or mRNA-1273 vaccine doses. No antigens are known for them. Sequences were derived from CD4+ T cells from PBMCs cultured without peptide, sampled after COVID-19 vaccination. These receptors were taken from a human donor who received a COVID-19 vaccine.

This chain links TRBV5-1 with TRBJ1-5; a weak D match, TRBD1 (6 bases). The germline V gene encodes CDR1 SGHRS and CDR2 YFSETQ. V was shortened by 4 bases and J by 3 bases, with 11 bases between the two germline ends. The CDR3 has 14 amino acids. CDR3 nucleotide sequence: TGCGCCAGCAGCCCTACAGGGATCAATCAGCCCCAGCATTTT. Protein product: CASSPTGINQPQHF. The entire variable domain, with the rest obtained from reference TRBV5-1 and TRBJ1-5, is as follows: KAGVTQTPRYLIKTRGQQVTLSCSPISGHRSVSWYQQTPGQGLQFLFEYFSETQRNKGNFPGRFSGRQFSNSRSEMNVSTLELGDSALYLCASSPTGINQPQHFGDGTRLSIL.

The CDR3 spells CASTLAGLTDTQYF. In nucleotides, the CDR3 is TGTGCCAGCACCCTAGCTGGGCTGACAGATACGCAGTATTTT. The V gene is TRBV13, the J gene TRBJ2-3, with D maybe TRBD2 (5 bases). The CDR3 runs 14 residues. V was shortened by 7 bases and J by 3 bases, with 14 bases between the two germline ends. Looked up from germline, CDR1 is PRHDT and CDR2 is FYEKMQ (reference sequence).

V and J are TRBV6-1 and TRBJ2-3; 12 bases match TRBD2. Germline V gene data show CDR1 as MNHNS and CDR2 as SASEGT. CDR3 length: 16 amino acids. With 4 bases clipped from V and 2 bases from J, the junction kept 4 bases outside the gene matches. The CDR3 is CASSGLAGASTDTQYF. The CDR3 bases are TGTGCCAGCAGTGGACTAGCGGGGGCTTCCACAGATACGCAGTATTTT.

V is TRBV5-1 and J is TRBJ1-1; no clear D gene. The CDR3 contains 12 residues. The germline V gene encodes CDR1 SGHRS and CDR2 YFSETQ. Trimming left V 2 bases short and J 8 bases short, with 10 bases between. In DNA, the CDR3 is TGCGCCAGCAGCTTACCTCCTGCCGAAGCTTTCTTT. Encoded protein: CASSLPPAEAFF.

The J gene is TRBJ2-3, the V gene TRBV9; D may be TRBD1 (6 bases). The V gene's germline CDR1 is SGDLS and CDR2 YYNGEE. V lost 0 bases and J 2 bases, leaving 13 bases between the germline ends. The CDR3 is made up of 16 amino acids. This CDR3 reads CASSVVGTLNTDTQYF. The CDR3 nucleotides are TGTGCCAGCAGCGTAGTGGGGACACTTAACACAGATACGCAGTATTTT.

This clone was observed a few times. The CDR3 nucleotides are TGTGCCAGCAGTCCTTCACGACAGCCTAAAAGCTCCTACGAGCAGTACTTC. Translating it yields CASSPSRQPKSSYEQYF. This sequence joins TRBV27 and TRBJ2-7; perhaps TRBD1 as D (5 bases). The V end lost 5 bases, the J end lost 0 bases, and 20 bases lay between the germline ends. Germline values: CDR1 MNHEY, CDR2 SMNVEV (reference sequence). The CDR3 totals 17 residues.

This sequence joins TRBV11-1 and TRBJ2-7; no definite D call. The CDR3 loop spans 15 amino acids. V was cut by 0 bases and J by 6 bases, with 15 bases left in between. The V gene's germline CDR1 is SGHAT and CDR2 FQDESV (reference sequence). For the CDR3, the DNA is TGTGCCAGCAGCTTAGCGGTGTATAAGGGAACCGAGCAGTACTTC. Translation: CASSLAVYKGTEQYF.

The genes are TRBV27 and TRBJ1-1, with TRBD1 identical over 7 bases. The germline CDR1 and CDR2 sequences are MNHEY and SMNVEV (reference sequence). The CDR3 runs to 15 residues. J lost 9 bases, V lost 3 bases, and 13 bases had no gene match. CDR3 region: CASSFSGTDGLQAFF. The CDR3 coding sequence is TGTGCCAGCAGTTTCTCCGGGACAGACGGCCTTCAAGCTTTCTTT.

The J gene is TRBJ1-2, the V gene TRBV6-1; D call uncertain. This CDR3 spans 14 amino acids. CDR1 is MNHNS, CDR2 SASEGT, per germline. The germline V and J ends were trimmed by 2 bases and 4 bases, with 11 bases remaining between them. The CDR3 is CASSERVGVYGYTF. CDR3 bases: TGTGCCAGCAGTGAAAGGGTCGGGGTCTATGGCTACACCTTC.

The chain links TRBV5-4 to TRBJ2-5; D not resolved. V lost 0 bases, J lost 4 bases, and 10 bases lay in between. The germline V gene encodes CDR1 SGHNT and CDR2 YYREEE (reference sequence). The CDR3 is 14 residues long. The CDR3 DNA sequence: TGTGCCAGCAGCTTGGCGGGCGGCGCAGAGACCCAGTACTTC. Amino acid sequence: CASSLAGGAETQYF.

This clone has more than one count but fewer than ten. This chain's CDR3 is CASSVGTLNQPQHF. DNA for the CDR3: TGTGCCAGCAGCGTAGGGACACTGAATCAGCCCCAGCATTTT. V usage is TRBV9 and J usage is TRBJ1-5, with a possible D match to TRBD1 (5 bases). V was pared by 0 bases and J by 4 bases, with 8 bases between. This CDR3 is 14 amino acids long. Germline V gene sequence: CDR1 SGDLS, CDR2 YYNGEE.

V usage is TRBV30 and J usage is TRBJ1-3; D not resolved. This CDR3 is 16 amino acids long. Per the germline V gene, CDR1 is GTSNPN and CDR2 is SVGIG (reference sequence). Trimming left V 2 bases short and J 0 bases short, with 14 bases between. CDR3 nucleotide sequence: TGTGCCTGGAGTTATCCCGTGCTGATCTCTGGAAACACCATATATTTT. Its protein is CAWSYPVLISGNTIYF.

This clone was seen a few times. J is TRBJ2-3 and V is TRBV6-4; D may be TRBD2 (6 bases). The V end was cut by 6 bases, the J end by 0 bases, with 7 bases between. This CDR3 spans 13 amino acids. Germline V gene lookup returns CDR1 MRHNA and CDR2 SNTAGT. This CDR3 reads CASSSGSTDTQYF. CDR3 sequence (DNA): TGTGCCAGCAGCAGCGGGAGCACAGATACGCAGTATTTT.

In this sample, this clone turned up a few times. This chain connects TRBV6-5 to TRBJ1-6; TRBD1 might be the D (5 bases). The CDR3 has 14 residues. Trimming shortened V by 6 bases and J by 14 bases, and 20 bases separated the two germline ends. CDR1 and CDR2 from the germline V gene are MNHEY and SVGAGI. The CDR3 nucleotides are TGTGCCAGCAGACACCGGGACCCCACAGCATCCCTCCACTTT. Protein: CASRHRDPTASLHF.

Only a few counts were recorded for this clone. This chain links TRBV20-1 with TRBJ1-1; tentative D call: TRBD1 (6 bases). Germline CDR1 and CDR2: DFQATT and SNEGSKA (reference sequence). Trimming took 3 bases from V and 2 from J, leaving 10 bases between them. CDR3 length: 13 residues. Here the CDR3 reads CSASGQPNTEAFF. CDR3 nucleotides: TGCAGTGCTAGTGGACAGCCCAACACTGAAGCTTTCTTT.

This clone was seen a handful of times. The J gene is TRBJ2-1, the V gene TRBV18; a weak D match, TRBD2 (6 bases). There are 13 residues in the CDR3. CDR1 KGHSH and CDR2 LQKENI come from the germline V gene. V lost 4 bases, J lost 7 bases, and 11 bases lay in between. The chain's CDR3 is CASSRGTDNEQFF. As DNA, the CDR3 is TGTGCCAGCTCACGAGGGACTGATAATGAGCAGTTCTTC.

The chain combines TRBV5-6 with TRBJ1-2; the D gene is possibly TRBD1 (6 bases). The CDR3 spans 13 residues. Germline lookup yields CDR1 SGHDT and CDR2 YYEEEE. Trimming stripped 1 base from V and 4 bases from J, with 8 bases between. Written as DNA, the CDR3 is TGTGCCAGCAGCTTGCAGGGGCCCTATGGCTACACCTTC. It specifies CASSLQGPYGYTF.

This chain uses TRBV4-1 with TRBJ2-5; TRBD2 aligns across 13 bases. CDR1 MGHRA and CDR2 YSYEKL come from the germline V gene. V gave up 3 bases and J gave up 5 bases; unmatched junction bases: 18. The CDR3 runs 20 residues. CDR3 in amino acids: CASSHKGLLAGGLHRETQYF. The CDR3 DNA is TGCGCCAGCAGCCATAAAGGATTACTAGCGGGGGGGCTGCACAGGGAGACCCAGTACTTC.

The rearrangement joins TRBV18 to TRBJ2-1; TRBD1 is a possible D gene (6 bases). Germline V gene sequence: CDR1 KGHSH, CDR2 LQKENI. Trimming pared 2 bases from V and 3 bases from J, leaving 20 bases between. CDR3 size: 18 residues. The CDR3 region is CASSPSGSGASIYNEQFF. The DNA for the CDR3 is TGTGCCAGCTCACCATCCGGCTCAGGGGCGTCAATCTACAATGAGCAGTTCTTC.

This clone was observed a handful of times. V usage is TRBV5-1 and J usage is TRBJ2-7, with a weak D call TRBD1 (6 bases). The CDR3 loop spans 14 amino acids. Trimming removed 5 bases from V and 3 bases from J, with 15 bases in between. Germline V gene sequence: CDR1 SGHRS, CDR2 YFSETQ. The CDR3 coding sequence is TGCGCCAGCAGTTCACAGGGTAGTGGCTACGAGCAGTACTTC. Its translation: CASSSQGSGYEQYF.